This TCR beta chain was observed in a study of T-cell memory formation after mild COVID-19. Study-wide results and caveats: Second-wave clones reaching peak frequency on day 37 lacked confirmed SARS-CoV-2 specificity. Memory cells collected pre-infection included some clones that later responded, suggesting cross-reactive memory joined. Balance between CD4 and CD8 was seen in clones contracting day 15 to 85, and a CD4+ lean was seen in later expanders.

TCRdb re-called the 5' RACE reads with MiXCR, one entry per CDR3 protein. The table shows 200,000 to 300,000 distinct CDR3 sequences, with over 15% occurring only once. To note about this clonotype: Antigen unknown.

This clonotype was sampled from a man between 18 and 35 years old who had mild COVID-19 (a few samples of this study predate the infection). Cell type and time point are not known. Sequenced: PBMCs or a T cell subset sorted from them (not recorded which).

The CDR3: CASSYNADRGKDTEAFF. The CDR3 nucleotides are TGTGCCAGCAGTTACAATGCGGACAGGGGGAAGGACACTGAAGCTTTCTTT. The chain is built from TRBV6-2 or TRBV6-3 and TRBJ1-1; 10 nucleotides agree with TRBD1. V lost 2 bases and J lost 3; bases outside the gene matches: 9. CDR3 size: 17 residues. Germline V gene sequence: CDR1 MNHEY, CDR2 SVGEGT.